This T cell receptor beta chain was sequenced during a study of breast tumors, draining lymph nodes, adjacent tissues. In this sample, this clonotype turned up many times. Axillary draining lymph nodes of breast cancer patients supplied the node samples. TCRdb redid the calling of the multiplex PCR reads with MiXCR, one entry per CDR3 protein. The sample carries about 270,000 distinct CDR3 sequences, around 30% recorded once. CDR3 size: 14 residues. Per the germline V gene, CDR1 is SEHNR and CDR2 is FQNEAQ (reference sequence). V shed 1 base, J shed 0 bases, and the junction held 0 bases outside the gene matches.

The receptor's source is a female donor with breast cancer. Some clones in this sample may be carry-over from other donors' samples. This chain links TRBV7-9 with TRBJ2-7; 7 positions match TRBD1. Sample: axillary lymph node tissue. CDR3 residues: CASSLGDSSYEQYF. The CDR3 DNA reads TGTGCCAGCAGCTTAGGGGACAGCTCCTACGAGCAGTACTTC.